The text below deals with one TCR beta chain. This clonotype was counted a few times. Its antigen is still unknown. There are no base qualities to consult, and no much larger clone falls within one base. The data derive from a study of naive and memory T cell subsets (dated by TCRdb to 2016 to 2017). For context, the study as a whole: The study applied an open-source, UMI-based TCR alpha and beta sequencing pipeline to sorted naive and memory peripheral blood T cell subsets. The results of the functional CMV T cell responses matched the IgG serology results in every case. RNA was DNase-treated and reverse transcribed with TCR constant-region primers, mostly using SuperScript III.

Study-wide conclusions, independent of this receptor: In both CD4 and CD8 cells, the Gini index increased while Shannon and inverse Simpson diversity decreased from naive through CM, EM and EMRA. TCR abundance followed a power law whose exponent differed between naive and memory subsets but was consistent across the three individuals. No ground truth was available to validate the repertoire findings for the naive and memory subsets. Each clonotype was defined as a single alpha or beta chain sequence rather than as a paired alpha/beta receptor. After error correction, over 90% of naive TCR sequences appeared only once, giving much steeper abundance distributions than memory subsets. A few larger clonotypes were found in naive repertoires, especially CD8, and these larger clonotypes were possibly memory cells re-expressing CD45RA. RNA-based TCR counts may be influenced by expression changes linked to T cell activation and differentiation.

The germline V gene supplies CDR1 MDHEN and CDR2 SYDVKM. The CDR3 holds 14 amino acids from the cysteine to the phenylalanine. The CDR3 DNA has 42 bases and is translated from base 1. V trim: 6 bases; J trim: 2 bases; unmatched bases: 3. Libraries were built with UMI-ligation and nested PCR. An equimolar mix of two oligonucleotides covering both TRBC1 and TRBC2 was used as the beta constant-region primer. Four rounds of PCR were used to amplify ligated cDNA, with nested alpha and beta constant-region primers being used together with the SP2 primer. A single-stranded oligonucleotide bearing the SP2 primer plus a 12-nucleotide UMI was ligated onto the 3' end of the cDNA by T4 RNA ligase 1. The ligation reaction was kept at 16 degrees C for roughly 19-24 hours. PCR2 was typically performed as a SYBR Green qPCR and was stopped at a predetermined threshold so that over-amplification was prevented. Apart from the first purification, every purification step used Agencourt AMPure XP magnetic beads. Library quantification was done by Qubit, followed by a TapeStation check on which the main peak was expected at around 650 bp. The pooled libraries were sequenced on an Illumina MiSeq using v2 2x251 paired-end kits, which usually yielded roughly 0.9-2 million reads per sample. Libraries were pooled at around 4 nM per sample, and roughly 4.5-7.5% PhiX was added to improve cluster recognition. In the paper's pipeline: FASTQ reads processed by Demultiplexor were assigned V and J genes by Decombinator through tag matching that tolerated a single base-pair mismatch. Collapsinator relied on UMIs to fix sequencing errors as well as frequency errors caused by PCR heterogeneity. TCRs were translated and CDR3s were extracted from the conserved cysteine to the FGXG phenylalanine by CDR3Translator, with non-productive sequences being flagged. Gini, Shannon entropy and inverse Simpson indices were calculated on repertoires that had been subsampled to equal numbers of UMI-defined TCRs. Clonotype abundance distributions were fitted to a power law by maximum likelihood within the linear range. Similar UMI counts, unique TCR numbers and clonal distributions were obtained with the pipeline and with MIGEC on one naive CD8 sample. One analysis removed from the naive repertoire any naive TCRs that were also present in any memory subset from the same donor. The repertoires were searched for roughly 7,000 CMV-associated CDR3 sequences that had been compiled from VDJdb and a published dataset. Clones were called with MiXCR by TCRdb after fastp trimmed the public reads at Q25, and only in-frame beta chains were retained. Entries that share a CDR3 protein sequence are merged under the most common genes and DNA. TCRdb's processing, not the study's, gives the V and J calls here. This sample holds over 65,000 distinct CDR3 sequences; 9% were observed only once. Less than 1.5% of the sample rests with the top ten.

From the second PCR step on, the TCR alpha and beta chain libraries were amplified in separate reactions. CMV status of each donor was established by measuring IFNgamma production from CD4+ T cells after fresh PBMCs were stimulated overnight with CMV viral lysate. Using Miltenyi beads, CD4 T cells were first positively selected, and CD8 T cells were then positively selected from the CD4-negative fraction. Cells stained for CD3, CD4, CD8, CD45RA, CD27 and a live/dead dye were sorted on a BD Aria II into four subsets by CD45RA and CD27. Blood was obtained from a few healthy volunteers, and the blood from each volunteer was fractionated into CD4 and CD8 T cells and subsequently into four differentiation subsets. About 0.11 L of peripheral blood was drawn per donor, and PBMC were isolated by Ficoll-Paque PLUS density-gradient centrifugation. The sorted cells were lysed in RLT buffer, after which RNA was extracted using a Qiagen RNeasy kit and kept at -80 degrees C.

Sequencing was done on a sample of naive CD8+ T cells from blood. The intended sense of this specimen's cell subset or site label: naive T cells, CD45RA high CD27+. The chain employs TRBV28 and TRBJ2-1, with 8 middle bases fitting TRBD2. This TCR derives from a human donor in good health. For the CDR3, the sequence is CASSAGGPYNEQFF. The nucleotide sequence reads as follows: TGTGCCAGCAGCGCGGGAGGACCCTACAATGAGCAGTTCTTC.